One and the same sample provided the 17 T cell receptor beta chains below, sequenced in a study of blood T cell repertoires in COVID-19. TCRdb's copy holds only in-frame clones and misses some; the assay was immunoSEQ multiplex PCR. The profile covers under 140,000 clones, with approximately 65% appearing a single time and about 8.3% taken by the ten largest. The sequencing input was peripheral blood. The receptors shown here come from a woman aged 55-70 years with acute or convalescent COVID-19.

The rearrangement links TRBV28 to TRBJ1-2, with TRBD1 matching 9 bases. Germline CDR1 MDHEN, CDR2 SYDVKM. The CDR3 has 16 amino acids. Germline trimming cut 8 bases from V and 3 bases from J; bases unmatched to any gene: 13. CDR3 sequence reads: CASGTGGGGFDYGYTF. The CDR3 DNA sequence: TGTGCCAGCGGAACAGGGGGCGGGGGCTTTGACTATGGCTACACCTTC.

The CDR3, as DNA: TGCAGTGCTAGTCAGGGGGCCCACGAGCAGTACTTC. The encoded protein is CSASQGAHEQYF. The chain has TRBV20-1 and TRBJ2-7; TRBD1 agrees at 8 bases. This CDR3 has 12 amino acids. Per the germline V gene, CDR1 is DFQATT and CDR2 is SNEGSKA (reference sequence). Trimming removed 3 bases from V and 5 bases from J; junction bases left unmatched: 3.

The chain recombines TRBV20-1 with TRBJ2-7, with TRBD2 identical over 7 bases. CDR1 is DFQATT and CDR2 is SNEGSKA in the germline V gene (reference sequence). The CDR3 loop spans 11 amino acids. The V and J ends lost 6 bases and 3 bases, in that order; junction bases with no gene match: 2. The chain's CDR3 is CSAASGYEQYF. CDR3 DNA: TGCAGTGCGGCTAGCGGCTACGAGCAGTACTTC.

This clone was seen a single time. This chain links TRBV6-5 with TRBJ1-2, with D possibly TRBD1 on 5 matching bases. The germline CDR1 and CDR2 sequences are MNHEY and SVGAGI. Trimming took 10 bases from V and 8 from J, leaving 20 bases between them. This CDR3 has 13 residues. The CDR3 sequence is CATFTREGYGYTF. DNA for the CDR3: TGTGCCACCTTCACCAGGGAGGGTTACGGCTACACCTTC.

Written as DNA, the CDR3 is TGCAGCGTTGAACCCCCCGACAGGCCCTATGGCTACACCTTC. This encodes CSVEPPDRPYGYTF. V usage is TRBV29-1 and J usage is TRBJ1-2; maybe TRBD1 (6 bases). The CDR3 has 14 amino acids. Trimming took 2 bases from V and 4 from J, leaving 14 bases between them. Germline lookup yields CDR1 SQVTM and CDR2 ANQGSEA.

As concerns this clone: In the same sample, other DNA sequences code for this CDR3. This chain links TRBV6-5 with TRBJ2-1; 11 positions match TRBD2. This CDR3 is built from 15 residues. Germline-derived CDR1 and CDR2 are MNHEY and SVGAGI. Trimming cost V 6 bases and J 3 bases; bases outside gene matches: 4. The CDR3 spells CASSRTSGGYNEQFF. CDR3 DNA sequence: TGTGCCAGCAGCCGAACTAGCGGGGGCTACAATGAGCAGTTCTTC.

The chain recombines TRBV3-1 (or the pseudogene TRBV3-2) with TRBJ2-7; TRBD1 matches at 10 bases. This CDR3 region has 14 residues. V lost 4 bases and J lost 8; bases outside the gene matches: 8. CDR1 is LGHDT, CDR2 YNNKEL, per germline (reference sequence). CDR3 loop: CASSPSTGGEKQYF. The CDR3 bases are TGTGCCAGCAGCCCCTCGACAGGGGGCGAGAAGCAGTACTTC.

The sample holds a few counts of this clone. J is TRBJ1-3 and V is TRBV5-6; D is undetermined. Germline CDR1 SGHDT, CDR2 YYEEEE. V was cut by 10 bases and J by 7 bases, with 18 bases left in between. There are 13 residues in the CDR3. The CDR3 DNA follows: TGTGCCGGGTCAATGCAGGCGACGAACACCATATATTTT. This translates into CAGSMQATNTIYF.

This clone has a handful of counts. The chain uses TRBV7-8 and TRBJ1-6, with 9 bases lining up with TRBD1. CDR1 and CDR2 from the germline V gene are SGHVS and FQNEAQ. The CDR3 covers 15 residues. V gave up 4 bases and J gave up 8 bases; unmatched junction bases: 6. CDR3 sequence (DNA): TGTGCCAGCAGCTGGGGGGACAGGGACTATTCACCCCTCCACTTT. Translated: CASSWGDRDYSPLHF.

The chain's CDR3 is CASSLKPGGEQPQHF. DNA of the CDR3: TGTGCCAGCAGCTTAAAGCCAGGGGGTGAGCAGCCCCAGCATTTT. J is TRBJ1-5 and V is TRBV7-2; 7 bases fit TRBD1. This CDR3 spans 15 amino acids. V lost 2 bases to trimming and J lost 7 bases; unmatched junction nucleotides: 8. Germline-derived CDR1 and CDR2 are SGHTA and FQGNSA.

This rearrangement joins TRBV28 to TRBJ2-7; tentatively, D is TRBD2 (5 bases). The V gene's germline CDR1 is MDHEN and CDR2 SYDVKM. The CDR3 runs 17 residues. Trimming left V 1 base short and J 0 bases short, with 16 bases between. The DNA for the CDR3 is TGTGCCAGCAGTTTATTTTTCGTGACGGGAAGCTCCTACGAGCAGTACTTC. It is translated as CASSLFFVTGSSYEQYF.

In this sample, this clone turned up a few times. The chain combines TRBV7-9 with TRBJ2-1; 7 bases fit TRBD1. Germline CDR1 reads SEHNR; CDR2 reads FQNEAQ (reference sequence). This CDR3 is 17 amino acids long. Trimming cost V 4 bases and J 2 bases; bases outside gene matches: 11. CDR3 nucleotide sequence: TGTGCCAGCAGCTCCCCCCAACAGGACAGGCCCTACAATGAGCAGTTCTTC. Protein sequence: CASSSPQQDRPYNEQFF.

V and J are TRBV2 and TRBJ2-1, with TRBD2 matching 14 bases. With 4 bases clipped from V and 6 bases from J, the junction kept 5 bases outside the gene matches. In germline, CDR1 is SNHLY, CDR2 FYNNEI. The CDR3 extends over 16 amino acids. The CDR3 DNA sequence: TGTGCCAGCAGTGGACTAGCGGGGGGGTTGGGCAATGAGCAGTTCTTC. As protein: CASSGLAGGLGNEQFF.

The chain couples TRBV5-4 to TRBJ2-7; D uncertain. CDR1 and CDR2 (germline): SGHNT, YYREEE (reference sequence). The CDR3 runs to 13 residues. V was pared by 0 bases and J by 4 bases, with 8 bases between. In DNA form, the CDR3 reads TGTGCCAGCAGCTTGGTTGTCAGTTACGAGCAGTACTTC. Its protein product is CASSLVVSYEQYF.

This chain connects TRBV3-1 (or the pseudogene TRBV3-2) to TRBJ2-7; 9 positions match TRBD1. From germline, CDR1 is LGHDT and CDR2 YNNKEL (reference sequence). The CDR3 extends over 16 amino acids. V was clipped by 3 bases and J by 2 bases; unmatched bases: 8. The CDR3 bases are TGTGCCAGCAGCCACTACCGGGACAGGGCTGCCTACGAGCAGTACTTC. This translates into CASSHYRDRAAYEQYF.

The gene calls are TRBV18 and TRBJ1-5; TRBD1 matches at 7 bases. The germline V gene encodes CDR1 KGHSH and CDR2 LQKENI. Trimming removed 4 bases from V and 8 bases from J; junction bases left unmatched: 5. The CDR3 contains 13 residues. CDR3 DNA: TGTGCCAGCTCACTGGGACAGCGGGAGCCCCAGCATTTT. Amino acid sequence: CASSLGQREPQHF.

The CDR3 sequence: CASATGRRLQMNTEAFF. For the CDR3, the DNA is TGTGCCAGTGCTACCGGACGGAGACTACAGATGAACACTGAAGCTTTCTTT. This chain joins TRBV19 and TRBJ1-1; D unresolved. CDR1 is LNHDA and CDR2 is SQIVND in the germline V gene (reference sequence). The CDR3 length is 17 residues. Trimming stripped 8 bases from V and 0 bases from J, with 22 bases between.